These 15 T cell receptor beta chains originate from one sample sequenced in a study of CXCR3-negative and CXCR3-positive naive CD8 T cells. TRB cDNA libraries were made by UMI-labeled 5' RACE. One entry per CDR3 protein, without DNA, is what TCRdb gives after re-calling the 5' RACE reads. The sample is made up of approximately 41,000 distinct CDR3 sequences, and the top ten hold about 10% of it. Sequencing used memory CD8+ T cells from blood. Source of these receptors: a human donor in good health. Some clones in this sample may be carry-over from other donors' samples.

The chain recombines TRBV2 with TRBJ1-5. This CDR3 contains 16 residues. CDR1 and CDR2 (germline): SNHLY, FYNNEI. The CDR3 protein is CASSETPHYSNQPQHF.

The chain links TRBV28 to TRBJ2-1. CDR1 is MDHEN and CDR2 is SYDVKM in the germline V gene. The CDR3 sequence is 12 residues long. CDR3: CASSRRRNEQFF.

The chain couples TRBV4-2 to TRBJ2-1; absent DNA, TCRdb's TRBD2 call cannot be checked. This CDR3 has 17 amino acids. Germline CDR1 reads LGHNA; CDR2 reads YNFKEQ. The CDR3 spells CASSQVSGESPYNEQFF.

The V call is TRBV4-3, the J call TRBJ1-2; the TCRdb D gene call, TRBD1, has no DNA to confirm it. This CDR3 contains 15 residues. Germline V gene lookup returns CDR1 LGHNA and CDR2 YSLEER. The CDR3 loop reads CASSTYARGGYGYTF.

The J gene is TRBJ2-7, the V gene TRBV10-3; TCRdb's assignment of TRBD1 cannot be checked, as there is no DNA. This CDR3 is 14 amino acids long. From germline, CDR1 is ENHRY and CDR2 SYGVKD. CDR3 sequence reads: CAISDPGQGYEQYF.

The chain uses TRBV7-9 and TRBJ2-7. In germline, CDR1 is SEHNR, CDR2 FQNEAQ (reference sequence). There are 12 residues in the CDR3. The CDR3: CASSGSSYEQYF. The whole variable domain, filled in from reference TRBV7-9 and TRBJ2-7, reads DTGVSQNPRHKITKRGQNVTFRCDPISEHNRLYWYRQTLGQGPEFLTYFQNEAQLEKSRLLSDRFSAERPKGSFSTLEIQRTEQGDSAMYLCASSGSSYEQYFGPGTRLTVT.

The chain is built from TRBV6-5 and TRBJ2-7; TCRdb selects TRBD1, and the lack of DNA leaves this call unchecked. This CDR3 is built from 15 residues. Germline-derived CDR1 and CDR2 are MNHEY and SVGAGI. This CDR3 reads CASSSLLGAQYEQYF.

The chain couples TRBV14 to TRBJ2-7; TCRdb's assignment of TRBD2 cannot be checked, as there is no DNA. CDR3 length: 17 residues. Germline V lookup: CDR1 SGHDN, CDR2 FVKESK. The CDR3 here is CASSQGLAGAYSYEQYF.

The chain combines TRBV7-9 with TRBJ1-5. The CDR3 totals 14 residues. CDR1 and CDR2 from the germline V gene are SEHNR and FQNEAQ (reference sequence). CDR3 sequence reads: CATERVNSNQPQHF.

This chain connects TRBV29-1 to TRBJ1-1; without DNA, the TCRdb call of TRBD1 cannot be checked. Germline CDR1 SQVTM, CDR2 ANQGSEA. The CDR3 has 14 amino acids. The CDR3: CSVLQGTVDTEAFF.

The J gene is TRBJ1-5, the V gene TRBV9; lacking DNA, the TRBD1 call made by TCRdb goes unchecked. Germline values: CDR1 SGDLS, CDR2 YYNGEE. The CDR3 has 15 amino acids. The CDR3 loop is CASSPSRDRDQPQHF. The full variable domain, with the rest looked up from reference TRBV9 and TRBJ1-5, is DSGVTQTPKHLITATGQRVTLRCSPRSGDLSVYWYQQSLDQGLQFLIQYYNGEERAKGNILERFSAQQFPDLHSELNLSSLELGDSALYFCASSPSRDRDQPQHFGDGTRLSIL.

The chain has TRBV15 and TRBJ2-6. The CDR3 spans 16 residues. Per germline, CDR1 LNHNV and CDR2 YYDKDF (reference sequence). CDR3 amino acids: CATSRDLGSGANVLTF.

The rearrangement links TRBV25-1 to TRBJ1-1. The CDR3 consists of 17 residues. Germline CDR1 reads MGHDK; CDR2 reads SYGVNS. CDR3 sequence: CASSPPAGPMTNTEAFF.

V gene TRBV29-1 combines with J gene TRBJ2-7; with no DNA, the TCRdb D assignment of TRBD1 cannot be verified. Per the germline V gene, CDR1 is SQVTM and CDR2 is ANQGSEA. There are 14 residues in the CDR3. The CDR3: CSANYGTGPHEQYF.

J is TRBJ2-3 and V is TRBV12-3 or TRBV12-4; no DNA is available, so the TRBD2 call from TCRdb remains unchecked. CDR3 size: 15 residues. The CDR3 region is CASSLAAGGTDTQYF.